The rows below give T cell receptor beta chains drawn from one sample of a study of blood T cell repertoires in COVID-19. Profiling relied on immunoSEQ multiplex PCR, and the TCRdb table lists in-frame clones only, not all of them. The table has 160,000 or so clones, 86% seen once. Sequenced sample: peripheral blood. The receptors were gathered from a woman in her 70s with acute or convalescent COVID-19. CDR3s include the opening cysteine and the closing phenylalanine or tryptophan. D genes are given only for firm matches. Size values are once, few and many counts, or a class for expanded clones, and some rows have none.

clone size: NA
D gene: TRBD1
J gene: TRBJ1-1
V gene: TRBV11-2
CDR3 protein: CASSAGGQGNTEAFF
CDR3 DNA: TGTGCCAGCAGCGCGGGGGGACAGGGGAACACTGAAGCTTTCTTT

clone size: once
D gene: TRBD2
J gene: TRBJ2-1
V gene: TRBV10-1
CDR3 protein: CASSESDGGAGNEQFF
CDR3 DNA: TGCGCCAGCAGTGAATCAGACGGGGGGGCCGGGAATGAGCAGTTCTTC

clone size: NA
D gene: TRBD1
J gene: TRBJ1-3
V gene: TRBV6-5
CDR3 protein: CASKGQGGTVTIYF
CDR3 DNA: TGTGCCAGCAAAGGCCAAGGGGGCACGGTCACCATATATTTT

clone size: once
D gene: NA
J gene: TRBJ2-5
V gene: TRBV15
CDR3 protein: CATSGPPGGPQETQYF
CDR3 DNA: TGTGCCACCAGCGGACCTCCCGGGGGGCCCCAAGAGACCCAGTACTTC

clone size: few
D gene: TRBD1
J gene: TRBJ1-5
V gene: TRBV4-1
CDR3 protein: CASSQGQGNNQPQHF
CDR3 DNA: TGCGCCAGCAGCCAAGGACAGGGGAACAATCAGCCCCAGCATTTT

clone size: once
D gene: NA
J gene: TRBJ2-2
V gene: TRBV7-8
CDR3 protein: CASSENRVTGELFF
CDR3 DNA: TGTGCCAGCAGCGAAAATCGGGTCACCGGGGAGCTGTTTTTT

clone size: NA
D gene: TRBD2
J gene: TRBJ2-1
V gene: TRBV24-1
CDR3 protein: CATSDLAVAGGDEQFF
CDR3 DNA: TGTGCCACCAGTGATTTGGCGGTAGCGGGAGGGGATGAGCAGTTCTTC

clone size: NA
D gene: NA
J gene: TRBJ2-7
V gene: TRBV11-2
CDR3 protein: CASSLADDRAYEQYF
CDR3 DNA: TGTGCCAGCAGCTTAGCCGACGACAGAGCCTACGAGCAGTACTTC

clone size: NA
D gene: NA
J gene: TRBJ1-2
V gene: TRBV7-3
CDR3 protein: CASSLGAGFNSSGYTF
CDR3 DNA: TGTGCCAGCAGCTTGGGCGCGGGTTTTAATTCTAGCGGCTACACCTTC

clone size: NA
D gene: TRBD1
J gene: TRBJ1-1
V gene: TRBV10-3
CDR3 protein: CATRQGEAFF
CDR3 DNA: TGTGCCACGCGACAGGGGGAAGCTTTCTTT

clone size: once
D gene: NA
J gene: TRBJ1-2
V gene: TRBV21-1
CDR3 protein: CASSKGTEMNYGYTF
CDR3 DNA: TGTGCCAGCAGCAAGGGGACAGAGATGAACTATGGCTACACCTTC

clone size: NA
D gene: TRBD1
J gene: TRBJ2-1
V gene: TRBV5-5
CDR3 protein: CASSLTGQEYNEQFF
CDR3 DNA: TGTGCCAGCAGCTTGACGGGACAGGAGTACAATGAGCAGTTCTTC

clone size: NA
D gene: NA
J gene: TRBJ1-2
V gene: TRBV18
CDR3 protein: CASSPLTENYGYTF
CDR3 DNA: TGTGCCAGCTCACCATTGACAGAGAACTATGGCTACACCTTC

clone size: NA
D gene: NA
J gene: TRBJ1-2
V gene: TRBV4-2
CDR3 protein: CASSGGDSNYGYTF
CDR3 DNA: TGTGCCAGCAGCGGCGGAGATTCTAACTATGGCTACACCTTC

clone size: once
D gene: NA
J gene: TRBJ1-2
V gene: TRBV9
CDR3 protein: CASSALPDSLNYGYTF
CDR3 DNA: TGTGCCAGCAGCGCCCTACCGGACAGTCTGAACTATGGCTACACCTTC

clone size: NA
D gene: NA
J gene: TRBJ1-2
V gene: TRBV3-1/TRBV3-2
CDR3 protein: CASSQGLRYGYTF
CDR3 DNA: TGTGCCAGCAGTCAGGGGCTTCGGTACGGCTACACCTTC

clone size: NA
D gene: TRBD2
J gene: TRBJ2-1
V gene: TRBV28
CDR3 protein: CASTPGLAGLAQFF
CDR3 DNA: TGTGCCAGCACCCCGGGACTAGCGGGATTGGCGCAGTTCTTC

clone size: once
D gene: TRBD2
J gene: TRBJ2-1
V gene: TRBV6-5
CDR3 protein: CASSYPTSGRAEQFF
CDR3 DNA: TGTGCCAGCAGTTACCCGACTAGCGGGAGGGCCGAGCAGTTCTTC

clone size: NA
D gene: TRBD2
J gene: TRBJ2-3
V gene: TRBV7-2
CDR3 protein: CASSLDPAGGWSDTQYF
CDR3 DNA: TGTGCCAGCAGCTTAGACCCAGCGGGAGGGTGGTCAGATACGCAGTATTTT

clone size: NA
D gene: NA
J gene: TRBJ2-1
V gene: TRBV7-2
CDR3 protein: CASSSRGSYNEQFF
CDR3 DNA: TGTGCCAGCAGCTCCCGCGGGTCCTACAATGAGCAGTTCTTC

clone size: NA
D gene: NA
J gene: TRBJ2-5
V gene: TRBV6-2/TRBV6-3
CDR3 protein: CASSYSSETQYF
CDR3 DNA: TGTGCCAGCAGTTACTCTTCTGAGACCCAGTACTTC

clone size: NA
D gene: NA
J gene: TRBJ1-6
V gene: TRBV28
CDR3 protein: CASSSLGGSYNSPLHF
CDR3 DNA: TGTGCCAGCAGTTCCCTAGGGGGTTCCTATAATTCACCCCTCCACTTT

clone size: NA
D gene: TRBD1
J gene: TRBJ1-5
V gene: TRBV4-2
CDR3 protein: CASSLLGGSSNQPQHF
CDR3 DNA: TGTGCCAGCAGCCTTCTAGGGGGCAGTAGCAATCAGCCCCAGCATTTT

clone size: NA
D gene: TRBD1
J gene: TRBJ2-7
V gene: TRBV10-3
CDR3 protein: CAISGTGTGLYEQYF
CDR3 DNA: TGTGCCATCAGTGGAACCGGGACAGGGCTTTACGAGCAGTACTTC

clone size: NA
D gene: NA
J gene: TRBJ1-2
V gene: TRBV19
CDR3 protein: CASTMGPYGYTF
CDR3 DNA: TGTGCCAGTACCATGGGGCCCTATGGCTACACCTTC

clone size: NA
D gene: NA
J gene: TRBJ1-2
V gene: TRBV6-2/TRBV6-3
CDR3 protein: CASSYSGAGHGYTF
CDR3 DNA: TGTGCCAGCAGTTACTCAGGGGCCGGGCATGGCTACACCTTC

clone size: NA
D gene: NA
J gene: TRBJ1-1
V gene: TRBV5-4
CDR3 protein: CASSPSPTGLATEAFF
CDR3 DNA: TGTGCCAGCAGCCCATCCCCCACAGGGTTGGCCACTGAAGCTTTCTTT

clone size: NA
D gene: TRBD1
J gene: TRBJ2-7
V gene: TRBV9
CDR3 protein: CASNPLAAGQENYEQYF
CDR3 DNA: TGTGCCAGCAATCCCCTCGCCGCGGGACAGGAAAACTACGAGCAGTACTTC